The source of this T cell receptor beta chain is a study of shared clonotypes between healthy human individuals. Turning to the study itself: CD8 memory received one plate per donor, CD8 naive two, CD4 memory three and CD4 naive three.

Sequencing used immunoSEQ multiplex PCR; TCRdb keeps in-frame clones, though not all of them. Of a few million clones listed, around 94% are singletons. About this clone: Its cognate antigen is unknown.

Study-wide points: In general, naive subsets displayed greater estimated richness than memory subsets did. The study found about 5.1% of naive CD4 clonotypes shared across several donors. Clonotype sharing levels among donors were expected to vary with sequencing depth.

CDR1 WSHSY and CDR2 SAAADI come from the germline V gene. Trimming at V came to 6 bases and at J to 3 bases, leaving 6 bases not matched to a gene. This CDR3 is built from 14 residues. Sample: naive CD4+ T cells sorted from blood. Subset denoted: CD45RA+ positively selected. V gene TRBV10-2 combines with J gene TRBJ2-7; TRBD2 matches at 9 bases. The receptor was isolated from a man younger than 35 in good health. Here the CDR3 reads CASSDAGGYYEQYF. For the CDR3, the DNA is TGCGCCAGCAGCGATGCGGGGGGGTACTACGAGCAGTACTTC.